Below, 19 T cell receptor beta chains from the same sample are listed, as sequenced in a study of blood T cell repertoires in COVID-19. Clones were sequenced by immunoSEQ multiplex PCR, and TCRdb holds only the in-frame ones, with some missing. Of hundreds of thousands of clones in the sample, around nine tenths were seen once. The sequencing input was PBMCs or T cells enriched from blood (not recorded which). The receptors stem from a woman aged 18-30 years with acute COVID-19.

This clone was seen at least ten times. Within the sample, other DNA sequences also encode this same CDR3. This chain joins TRBV4-3 and TRBJ1-5; D unresolved. The CDR3 has 14 amino acids. V was cut by 1 base and J by 2 bases, with 6 bases left in between. CDR1 LGHNA and CDR2 YSLEER come from the germline V gene. The CDR3 nucleotides read TGCGCCAGCAGCCAAGGGCAGGGCAATCAGCCCCAGCATTTT. Protein: CASSQGQGNQPQHF.

J is TRBJ2-7 and V is TRBV3-1 (or the pseudogene TRBV3-2), with TRBD2 matching 8 bases. Germline V gives CDR1 LGHDT, CDR2 YNNKEL (reference sequence). This CDR3 is 19 amino acids long. Unmatched junction bases numbered 19, after V lost 3 bases and J lost 3 bases. CDR3 sequence: CASSHPRESTSGSIYEQYF. DNA of the CDR3: TGTGCCAGCAGCCACCCGAGGGAATCAACTAGCGGATCGATCTACGAGCAGTACTTC.

The rearrangement joins TRBV18 to TRBJ2-1, with D possibly matching TRBD2 (6 bases). The CDR3 is 17 residues long. Germline V gives CDR1 KGHSH, CDR2 LQKENI. Trimming cost V 0 bases and J 3 bases, with 15 bases left between them. The CDR3 loop reads CASSPPIPRGSYNEQFF. The CDR3 bases are TGTGCCAGCTCACCACCGATTCCCCGGGGGAGCTACAATGAGCAGTTCTTC.

This chain links TRBV25-1 with TRBJ2-5; maybe TRBD2 (7 bases). The germline gives CDR1 MGHDK, CDR2 SYGVNS. This CDR3 region has 14 residues. V lost 7 bases and J 5 bases, leaving 17 bases between the germline ends. The CDR3 here is CASKGTGGGETQYF. The CDR3 nucleotides read TGTGCCAGCAAGGGAACGGGGGGCGGGGAGACCCAGTACTTC. Complete variable domain (other parts from reference TRBV25-1 and TRBJ2-5): EADIYQTPRYLVIGTGKKITLECSQTMGHDKMYWYQQDPGMELHLIHYSYGVNSTEKGDLSSESTVSRIRTEHFPLTLESARPSHTSQYLCASKGTGGGETQYFGPGTRLLVL.

V usage is TRBV11-2 and J usage is TRBJ2-2, with 8 bases lining up with TRBD1. Losses at the gene ends were 6 bases for V and 1 base for J; bases not matched to a gene: 4. The CDR3 consists of 15 residues. CDR1 SGHAT and CDR2 FQNNGV come from the germline V gene. The DNA for the CDR3 is TGTGCCAGCAGGGCCGGGACAGGGAACACCGGGGAGCTGTTTTTT. This gives the protein CASRAGTGNTGELFF.

The chain joins TRBV29-1 to TRBJ2-3, with a possible D match to TRBD1 (6 bases). Looked up from germline, CDR1 is SQVTM and CDR2 is ANQGSEA. The ends were cut back, 4 bases at V and 3 bases at J, with 11 bases in the middle. The CDR3 runs to 13 residues. The CDR3 reads CSVGGPRTDTQYF. The CDR3 nucleotides read TGCAGCGTTGGGGGGCCCAGGACAGATACGCAGTATTTT.

The chain recombines TRBV6-6 with TRBJ2-2; the D gene is possibly TRBD1 (6 bases). Trimming shortened V by 0 bases and J by 6 bases, and 14 bases separated the two germline ends. This CDR3 is built from 16 residues. Germline V gene data show CDR1 as MNHNY and CDR2 as SVGAGI (reference sequence). CDR3 coding DNA: TGTGCCAGCAGTTACTCGGTCACACAGGGTCCCGGGGAGCTGTTTTTT. Translated: CASSYSVTQGPGELFF.

V is TRBV10-1 and J is TRBJ2-1; TRBD2 agrees at 9 bases. The CDR3 length is 16 residues. Looked up from germline, CDR1 is WNHNN and CDR2 is SYGVQD (reference sequence). The V gene end was trimmed by 8 bases and the J gene end by 0 bases; junction bases not matched to a gene: 8. The CDR3 bases are TGCGCCAGCGGAGCGGGAGGAGGGGGCTCCTACAATGAGCAGTTCTTC. Its protein is CASGAGGGGSYNEQFF.

This chain connects TRBV6-2 or TRBV6-3 to TRBJ2-3; perhaps TRBD2 as D (6 bases). Germline values: CDR1 MNHEY, CDR2 SVGEGT. CDR3 length equals 15 residues. The V and J ends lost 2 bases and 3 bases respectively, with 12 bases between them. The CDR3 sequence is CASSYGAGGTDTQYF. The CDR3 DNA follows: TGTGCCAGCAGTTACGGAGCGGGTGGGACAGATACGCAGTATTTT.

This clone was picked up one time. The chain carries TRBV27 and TRBJ1-1; tentative D call: TRBD1 (5 bases). Trimming removed 3 bases at V and 6 bases at J, with 8 bases between. The CDR3 length is 12 residues. The V gene's germline CDR1 is MNHEY and CDR2 SMNVEV (reference sequence). The CDR3 nucleotides read TGTGCCAGCAGTTTTGTAGGGGCTGAAGCTTTCTTT. This encodes CASSFVGAEAFF.

For the CDR3, the DNA is TGTGCCAGCACCATAAGACAGGGGAGGTCTCGGGGCTACACCTTC. Its protein product is CASTIRQGRSRGYTF. This rearrangement joins TRBV11-2 to TRBJ1-2; 8 nucleotides align to TRBD1. The V and J ends lost 7 bases and 8 bases, in that order; junction bases with no gene match: 15. Germline CDR1 and CDR2: SGHAT and FQNNGV. The CDR3 length is 15 residues.

Note on this clone: Other DNA sequences within the sample encode an identical CDR3. The V and J genes are TRBV18 and TRBJ1-1; possibly TRBD1 for D (5 bases). This CDR3 contains 13 residues. Trimming removed 0 bases at V and 4 bases at J, with 6 bases between. Germline V gives CDR1 KGHSH, CDR2 LQKENI. As DNA, the CDR3 is TGTGCCAGCTCACCACCGGGGGGCACTGAAGCTTTCTTT. Its translation is CASSPPGGTEAFF.

This clone was recorded a few times. The rearrangement links TRBV23-1 to TRBJ1-5, with 8 nucleotides matching TRBD1. TRBV23-1 has ORF status, its function being uncertain. The CDR3 covers 14 residues. The trim removed 8 bases at V and 4 bases at J, leaving 7 bases unmatched. The DNA for the CDR3 is TGCGCCAGCTGCAAAGACAGGGGTAATCAGCCCCAGCATTTT. Amino acid sequence: CASCKDRGNQPQHF.

This rearrangement joins TRBV5-6 to TRBJ2-2; 11 bases match TRBD2. V shed 2 bases, J shed 7 bases, and the junction held 7 bases outside the gene matches. Germline values: CDR1 SGHDT, CDR2 YYEEEE. This CDR3 has 16 residues. The CDR3 loop is CASSLRWTSGFGELFF. In nucleotides, the CDR3 is TGTGCCAGCAGCTTAAGATGGACTAGCGGGTTCGGGGAGCTGTTTTTT.

The chain links TRBV11-2 to TRBJ1-3; TRBD1 aligns across 10 bases. The CDR3 sequence is 15 residues long. Germline V gene data show CDR1 as SGHAT and CDR2 as FQNNGV. V was pared by 3 bases and J by 3 bases, with 2 bases of the junction left unmatched. The CDR3 bases are TGTGCCAGCAGCTTGACAGGGGGCTTTGGAAACACCATATATTTT. Amino acids: CASSLTGGFGNTIYF.

This rearrangement joins TRBV10-3 to TRBJ1-1; D uncertain. Germline assignment: CDR1 ENHRY and CDR2 SYGVKD. The CDR3 is made up of 12 amino acids. The germline V and J ends were trimmed by 2 bases and 2 bases, with 3 bases remaining between them. CDR3 DNA sequence: TGTGCCATCAGTGAGACTAACACTGAAGCTTTCTTT. Translating it yields CAISETNTEAFF.

This chain connects TRBV7-9 to TRBJ2-1; tentatively, D is TRBD1 (6 bases). This CDR3 is built from 15 residues. Trimming pared 4 bases from V and 4 bases from J, leaving 14 bases between. Germline CDR1 and CDR2: SEHNR and FQNEAQ (reference sequence). In DNA form, the CDR3 reads TGTGCCAGCAGCTCGACAGGTCAGGTATACAATGAGCAGTTCTTC. It yields the protein CASSSTGQVYNEQFF.

This chain links TRBV9 with TRBJ2-3; 12 bases line up with TRBD2. V dropped 2 bases and J dropped 4; count of bases not matched to a gene: 2. Germline CDR1 SGDLS, CDR2 YYNGEE. The CDR3 consists of 15 residues. CDR3 in DNA: TGTGCCAGCAGCGTGACTAGCGGGGGAGCAGATACGCAGTATTTT. Its translation: CASSVTSGGADTQYF.

This clone has more than one count but fewer than ten. The chain is built from TRBV7-9 and TRBJ1-5, with TRBD1 identical over 10 bases. Losses at the gene ends were 4 bases for V and 6 bases for J; bases not matched to a gene: 6. The length of the CDR3 is 15 residues. Germline-derived CDR1 and CDR2 are SEHNR and FQNEAQ (reference sequence). CDR3 bases: TGTGCCAGCAGCTCATCCCGGGACAGGGGTCAGCCCCAGCATTTT. As protein: CASSSSRDRGQPQHF.